A selection of T cell receptor beta chains follows, all from one sample in a study of T cell repertoires in cytomegalovirus infection. TCRdb processed the reads anew with MiXCR; each CDR3 protein has one entry. This sample has about 770,000 distinct CDR3 sequences, with 25% to 30% found just once. For these TCRs, the target antigens are not known. The sequencing here drew on cultured CD8+ T cells from PBMCs, taken from culture after CMV antigen stimulation. The receptors come from a human donor in good health (CMV status not recorded). Some clones in this sample may be carry-over from other donors' samples. Both conserved end residues are part of each CDR3. D genes are given only for firm matches. Rows may omit the clone size; those that give it use once, few, many or a size class.

size	V	D	J	DNA	CDR3
.	TRBV5-1	TRBD1	TRBJ2-6	TGCGCCAGCAGCACCGCGACAGGGGGCTCTGGGGCCAACGTCCTGACTTTC	CASSTATGGSGANVLTF
few	TRBV19	TRBD1	TRBJ1-1	TGTGCCAGTTCCGAGCCGACAGGGGTCACTGAAGCTTTCTTT	CASSEPTGVTEAFF
.	TRBV7-2	.	TRBJ1-6	TGTGCCAGCAAATTAGCTGGGGGCGGTAATTCACCCCTCCACTTT	CASKLAGGGNSPLHF
few	TRBV2	.	TRBJ1-3	TGTGCCAGCAGCCCTAGGGGCAACTCTGGAAACACCATATATTTT	CASSPRGNSGNTIYF
many	TRBV7-8	TRBD2	TRBJ2-3	TGTGCCAGCAGCACGACTAGCACTGTTACAATGGATACGCAGTATTTT	CASSTTSTVTMDTQYF
.	TRBV6-2/TRBV6-3	.	TRBJ1-2	TGTGCCAACAAGAGGGGTGGCTACACCTTC	CANKRGGYTF
few	TRBV19	.	TRBJ1-1	TGTGCCAGTAGTACTGCGCTCACTGAAGCTTTCTTT	CASSTALTEAFF
few	TRBV7-9	TRBD1	TRBJ2-2	TGTGCCAGCAGACAAGGACAGGGGGGGAACACCGGGGAGCTGTTTTTT	CASRQGQGGNTGELFF
few	TRBV7-4	.	TRBJ1-2	TGTGCCAGCAGCCTGGTACAGAGATTCTATGGCTACACCTTC	CASSLVQRFYGYTF
.	TRBV29-1	TRBD2	TRBJ2-1	TGCAGCGTTTTAGCTAGCGGGGGGGCCTATGAGCAGTTCTTC	CSVLASGGAYEQFF
once	TRBV5-8	.	TRBJ2-3	TGTGCCAGCGGCGTACCGAGCACAGATACGCAGGATTTT	CASGVPSTDTQDF
few	TRBV5-5	TRBD2	TRBJ2-7	TGTGCCAGCAGCAACAAACTAGCGGGGTTACTTTACGAGCAGTACTTC	CASSNKLAGLLYEQYF
.	TRBV5-4	.	TRBJ2-5	TGTGCCAGCCGCGCCCGGGCGAGAGGGAAAGAGACCCAGTACTTC	CASRARARGKETQYF
few	TRBV2	TRBD1	TRBJ1-6	TGTGCCAGCAGACAGGGGGTCAGTTCACCCCTCCACTTT	CASRQGVSSPLHF
.	TRBV7-4	TRBD1	TRBJ2-2	TGTGCCAGCAGCTTAAAGGGGGGACAGGGAAGCACCGGGGAGCTGTTTTTT	CASSLKGGQGSTGELFF
once	TRBV10-2	.	TRBJ2-2	TGCGCCAGCAGTGAACTGTCCACCGGGGAGCTGTTTTTT	CASSELSTGELFF
.	TRBV28	TRBD1	TRBJ2-3	TGTGCCAGCAGCCTGACAGGGTTCCAGGATACGCAGTATTTT	CASSLTGFQDTQYF
.	TRBV27	.	TRBJ2-3	TGTGCCACCATGGGGAGGCCGGGGAATACGCAGTATTTT	CATMGRPGNTQYF
.	TRBV5-5	TRBD1	TRBJ1-5	TGTGCCAGCAGCCCGGACAGGGTGGATCAGCCCCAGCATTTT	CASSPDRVDQPQHF
.	TRBV12-5	.	TRBJ1-1	TGTGCTAGTGGTTTAGTAGGCGTTGAGGACAGGAACACTGAAGCTTTCTTT	CASGLVGVEDRNTEAFF
.	TRBV7-8	.	TRBJ1-4	TGTGCCAGCAGCTTATCTTCTAGGGGCCCGGGTGAAAAACTGTTTTTT	CASSLSSRGPGEKLFF
.	TRBV29-1	.	TRBJ2-1	TGCAGCGTTGAAGATCCGGGTATCGATGAGCAGTTCTTC	CSVEDPGIDEQFF
.	TRBV29-1	.	TRBJ1-3	TGCAGCGTTGAAGACCCGACGGGGACTGACGGGAACACCATATATTTT	CSVEDPTGTDGNTIYF
.	TRBV7-6	.	TRBJ2-1	TGTGCCAGCAGCTTAGTCGAGGGGACCGCGAGGGACAATGAGCAGTTCTTC	CASSLVEGTARDNEQFF
.	TRBV29-1	.	TRBJ2-5	TGCAGCGTTGAAGCCCGCCTGTACCAAGAGACCCAGTACTTC	CSVEARLYQETQYF
.	TRBV25-1	TRBD1	TRBJ1-2	TGTGCCAGCAGCCACAACACCGGGACAGGGCGGATAGGCTACACCTTC	CASSHNTGTGRIGYTF
.	TRBV6-2/TRBV6-3	TRBD1	TRBJ2-1	TGTGCCAGCAGGACCGGGACAGGGGCCGTGAATGAGCAGTTCTTC	CASRTGTGAVNEQFF
few	TRBV10-3	.	TRBJ2-1	TGTGCCATCAGTGAGTCGAGGGGCTCCTACAATGAGCAGTTCTTC	CAISESRGSYNEQFF
few	TRBV25-1	TRBD2	TRBJ2-5	TGTGCCAGCAGCACAGGACTAGCGGGGGGCCCCAGAGAGACCCAGTACTTC	CASSTGLAGGPRETQYF
.	TRBV7-2	.	TRBJ1-1	TGTGCCAGCAGCGCACCACAGGGAGCCGGGACTGAAGCTTTCTTT	CASSAPQGAGTEAFF
few	TRBV7-9	TRBD2	TRBJ2-4	TGTGCCAGCAGCCCCCGGGAGGGGGTGGACAAAAACATTCAGTACTTC	CASSPREGVDKNIQYF
.	TRBV11-2	.	TRBJ2-7	TGTGCCAGCAGCCCCCGGGCGGGGAGCAATTCCTACGAGCAGTACTTC	CASSPRAGSNSYEQYF
.	TRBV6-6	.	TRBJ1-2	TGTGCCAGCATTGAGCGGGGAGGTGGCTACACCTTC	CASIERGGGYTF
once	TRBV12-3/TRBV12-4	.	TRBJ2-7	TGTGCCAGCAGTCCCCCGGGGGCCAACGAGCAGTACTTC	CASSPPGANEQYF
few	TRBV27	TRBD1	TRBJ2-1	TGTGCCAGCAGGGGACAGTTCTCCTACAATGAGCAGTTCTTC	CASRGQFSYNEQFF
.	TRBV29-1	TRBD1	TRBJ2-1	TGCAGCCTCGAAAGCCCAGGGGGTGAGCAGTTCTTC	CSLESPGGEQFF
.	TRBV25-1	.	TRBJ1-5	TGTGCCAGCAGTGAATCCGTCTCCGAGGATCAGCCCCAGCATTTT	CASSESVSEDQPQHF
.	TRBV3-1	.	TRBJ1-1	TGTGCCAGCAGGTCCAAAATTTTGGAGGACACTGAAGCTTTCTTT	CASRSKILEDTEAFF
few	TRBV29-1	TRBD2	TRBJ2-1	TGCAGCGTTGAAGCCCTAGCGGGGGTTTCCTACAATGAGCAGTTCTTC	CSVEALAGVSYNEQFF
.	TRBV7-2	.	TRBJ1-1	TGTGCCAGCAGCTTAATTCGCAGCGGACGGCGGGCGACTGAAGCTTTCTTT	CASSLIRSGRRATEAFF
.	TRBV20-1	.	TRBJ2-7	TGCAGTGCTAGAGATTTGGACCAGTCCTACGAGCAGTACTTC	CSARDLDQSYEQYF
.	TRBV9	.	TRBJ2-1	TGTGCCAGCAGCGTAGTAAGCCGGGGTGAGACAGGACACGGCGAGCAGTTCTTC	CASSVVSRGETGHGEQFF